Sequencing of this TCR beta chain was carried out in a study of shared clonotypes between healthy human individuals. The study, taken as a whole, reports: Specimens sampled were limited to blood, with tissue repertoires likely differing. Relative to clonotypes present in all four donors, those not shared had lower generation probabilities.

CDR3 length: 15 amino acids. Germline assignment: CDR1 MNHNY and CDR2 SVGAGI (reference sequence). V shed 2 bases and J 3 bases; nucleotides not matched to a gene: 6. Running of the assay took place at deep level. Clones were sequenced by immunoSEQ multiplex PCR, and TCRdb holds only the in-frame ones, with some missing. The table lists under 1,900,000 clones, roughly 98.5% of them singletons. Concerning this clone itself: The antigen remains undetermined.

The receptor comes from a man younger than 40 in good health. The sample comprised naive CD4+ T cells sorted from blood. The subset here: CD45RA+ positively selected. This chain links TRBV6-6 with TRBJ2-7, with TRBD2 identical over 8 bases. DNA for the CDR3: TGTGCCAGCAGTTACCCCGAAGCGGGAGACTACGAGCAGTACTTC. Translated: CASSYPEAGDYEQYF.